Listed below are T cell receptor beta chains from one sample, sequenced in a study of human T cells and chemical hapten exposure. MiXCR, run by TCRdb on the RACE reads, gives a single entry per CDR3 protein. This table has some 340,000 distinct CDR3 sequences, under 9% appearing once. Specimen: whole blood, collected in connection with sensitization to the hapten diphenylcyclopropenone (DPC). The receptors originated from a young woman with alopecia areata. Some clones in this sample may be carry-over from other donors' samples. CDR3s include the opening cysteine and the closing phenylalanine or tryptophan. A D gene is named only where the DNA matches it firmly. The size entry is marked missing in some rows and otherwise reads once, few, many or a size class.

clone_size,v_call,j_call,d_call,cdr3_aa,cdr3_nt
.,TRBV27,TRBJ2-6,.,CASREEYSGANVLTF,TGTGCCAGCAGGGAGGAATACTCTGGGGCCAACGTCCTGACTTTC
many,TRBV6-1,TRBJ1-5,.,CASRLKQDQPQHF,TGTGCCAGCAGGCTAAAACAGGATCAGCCCCAGCATTTT
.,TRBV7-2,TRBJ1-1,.,CASSLAIRGALNTEAFF,TGTGCCAGCAGCTTAGCGATAAGGGGTGCTTTGAACACTGAAGCTTTCTTT
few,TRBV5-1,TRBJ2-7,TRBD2,CASTDTSGVYEQYF,TGCGCCAGCACGGACACTAGCGGGGTTTACGAGCAGTACTTC
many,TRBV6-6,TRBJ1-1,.,CASTRSPSATEAFF,TGTGCCAGCACTCGTTCTCCCTCTGCGACTGAAGCTTTCTTT
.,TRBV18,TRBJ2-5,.,CASSPFGGNQETQYF,TGTGCCAGCTCCCCCTTTGGCGGCAACCAAGAGACCCAGTACTTC
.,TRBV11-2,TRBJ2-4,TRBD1,CASSLAGQGAKNIQYF,TGTGCCAGCAGCTTAGCCGGACAGGGGGCCAAAAACATTCAGTACTTC
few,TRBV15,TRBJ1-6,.,CATSRDQYSPLHF,TGTGCCACCAGCAGAGACCAATACTCACCCCTCCACTTT
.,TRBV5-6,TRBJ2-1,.,CASSPLGVSSYNEQFF,TGTGCCAGCAGCCCCTTAGGGGTGAGCTCCTACAATGAGCAGTTCTTC
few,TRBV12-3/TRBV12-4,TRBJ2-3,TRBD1,CASRTATGDTQYF,TGTGCCAGCAGGACAGCGACAGGGGATACGCAGTATTTT
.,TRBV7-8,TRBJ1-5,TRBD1,CASSLTGINSNQPQHF,TGTGCCAGCAGCTTGACAGGGATTAATAGCAATCAGCCCCAGCATTTT
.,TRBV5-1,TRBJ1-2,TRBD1,CASSLDTGGRPTF,TGCGCCAGCAGCTTGGATACAGGGGGTCGCCCCACCTTC
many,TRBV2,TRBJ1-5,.,CASSLQGNPNQPQHF,TGTGCCAGCAGTTTACAGGGAAACCCCAATCAGCCCCAGCATTTT
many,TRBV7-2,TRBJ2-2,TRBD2,CASRLSSGGTNTGELFF,TGTGCCAGCCGTCTTTCTAGCGGGGGGACGAACACCGGGGAGCTGTTTTTT
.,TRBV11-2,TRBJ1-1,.,CASSKGYSRGGTEAFF,TGTGCCAGCAGCAAGGGGTATTCCCGGGGGGGGACTGAAGCTTTCTTT
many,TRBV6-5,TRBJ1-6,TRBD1,CASRNRGAPLHF,TGTGCCAGCAGGAACAGGGGGGCACCCCTCCACTTT
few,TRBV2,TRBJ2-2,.,CASSELGAGAGELFF,TGTGCCAGCAGTGAACTGGGGGCAGGAGCCGGGGAGCTGTTTTTT
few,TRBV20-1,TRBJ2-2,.,CSAPGVNTGELFF,TGCAGTGCTCCGGGGGTGAACACCGGGGAGCTGTTTTTT